Listed here are 24 T cell receptor beta chains from one sample, sequenced in a study of Ad26.COV2.S vaccination and SARS-CoV-2 variants. Treatment reported: about 20 received Ad26.COV2.S at low or high dose, single or two shots; 5 received placebo; per-sample allocation not given. Each sample was drawn 63 days after the first injection (of vaccine or placebo). Generated by immunoSEQ multiplex PCR, the TCRdb table keeps only in-frame clones and is missing some. The sample yields around 300,000 clones, around 90% seen once. This specimen was peripheral blood, taken in a trial of Ad26.COV2.S vaccine versus placebo. These receptors were taken from a person between 18 and 65 years old who received the Ad26.COV2.S COVID-19 vaccine or a placebo.

The V gene is TRBV14, the J gene TRBJ2-1; 15 nucleotides line up with TRBD2. The germline V gene has CDR1 SGHDN and CDR2 FVKESK. The CDR3 is made up of 19 amino acids. V lost 3 bases to trimming and J lost 1 base; unmatched junction nucleotides: 7. In DNA form, the CDR3 reads TGTGCCAGCAGCCACGATGGACTAGCGGGAGGGATTTCCTACAATGAGCAGTTCTTC. Its protein product is CASSHDGLAGGISYNEQFF.

The chain is built from TRBV14 and TRBJ1-2; D unresolved. Trimming cost V 0 bases and J 0 bases, with 11 bases left between them. Per the germline V gene, CDR1 is SGHDN and CDR2 is FVKESK. This CDR3 is 16 amino acids long. The CDR3: CASSQETAGANYGYTF. CDR3 sequence (DNA): TGTGCCAGCAGCCAAGAGACTGCGGGCGCTAACTATGGCTACACCTTC. The full variable domain, completed using reference TRBV14 and TRBJ1-2, is EAGVTQFPSHSVIEKGQTVTLRCDPISGHDNLYWYRRVMGKEIKFLLHFVKESKQDESGMPNNRFLAERTGGTYSTLKVQPAELEDSGVYFCASSQETAGANYGYTFGSGTRLTVV.

The chain uses TRBV5-1 and TRBJ2-5; 9 bases map to TRBD2. The V gene's germline CDR1 is SGHRS and CDR2 YFSETQ. The CDR3 has 15 residues. V lost 2 bases, J lost 4 bases, and 6 bases stayed unmatched. The CDR3 loop is CASSLSLAGRETQYF. In DNA form, the CDR3 reads TGCGCCAGCAGCTTAAGCCTAGCGGGGCGAGAGACCCAGTACTTC. The entire variable domain, with the rest obtained from reference TRBV5-1 and TRBJ2-5, is as follows: KAGVTQTPRYLIKTRGQQVTLSCSPISGHRSVSWYQQTPGQGLQFLFEYFSETQRNKGNFPGRFSGRQFSNSRSEMNVSTLELGDSALYLCASSLSLAGRETQYFGPGTRLLVL.

This chain connects TRBV7-9 to TRBJ1-1, with 8 bases fitting TRBD1. The CDR3 consists of 15 residues. V lost 5 bases and J lost 1; bases outside the gene matches: 6. Germline CDR1 reads SEHNR; CDR2 reads FQNEAQ (reference sequence). CDR3 loop: CASSPPTGANTEAFF. The CDR3 coding sequence is TGTGCCAGCAGCCCCCCGACAGGGGCGAACACTGAAGCTTTCTTT.

V is TRBV11-3 and J is TRBJ2-2; D not certain. Deletions cut 4 bases from V and 4 bases from J, with 4 bases between. This CDR3 comprises 12 residues. Germline V gene data show CDR1 as SGHNT and CDR2 as YENEEA. The CDR3 DNA follows: TGTGCCAGCAGCTCTGCCACCGGGGAGCTGTTTTTT. The encoded protein is CASSSATGELFF. Together with reference TRBV11-3 and TRBJ2-2, the CDR3 gives the full variable domain: EAGVVQSPRYKIIEKKQPVAFWCNPISGHNTLYWYLQNLGQGPELLIRYENEEAVDDSQLPKDRFSAERLKGVDSTLKIQPAELGDSAVYLCASSSATGELFFGEGSRLTVL.

The CDR3 reads CASSRQGSDQPQHF. CDR3 bases: TGTGCCAGCTCGCGACAGGGGAGTGATCAGCCCCAGCATTTT. This chain uses TRBV18 with TRBJ1-5; 8 bases align to TRBD1. Trimming took 6 bases from V and 5 from J; bases not matched to a gene: 6. CDR1 and CDR2 (germline): KGHSH, LQKENI. The CDR3 runs to 14 residues.

CDR3 amino acids: CASSLEDGGDRETQYF. Written as DNA, the CDR3 is TGTGCCAGCAGCTTGGAGGACGGAGGGGATCGAGAGACCCAGTACTTC. This chain links TRBV5-6 with TRBJ2-5, with D possibly TRBD2 on 6 matching bases. The CDR3 runs to 16 residues. V was trimmed by 0 bases and J by 4 bases, leaving 16 bases between them. CDR1 SGHDT and CDR2 YYEEEE come from the germline V gene.

The chain combines TRBV5-1 with TRBJ2-3, with a tentative D call TRBD1 (5 bases). The CDR3 is 17 amino acids. V lost 0 bases to trimming and J lost 2 bases, with 16 bases between them. Germline loops: CDR1 SGHRS, CDR2 YFSETQ. The CDR3 nucleotides read TGCGCCAGCAGCTTGGCCAGAGACAGCACCTCCACAGATACGCAGTATTTT. The encoded protein is CASSLARDSTSTDTQYF.

The chain is built from TRBV18 and TRBJ2-2; D call uncertain. The CDR3 is made up of 15 amino acids. Germline CDR1 KGHSH, CDR2 LQKENI. V lost 6 bases and J lost 6, with 17 bases in between. CDR3 region: CASSPRSGLAGELFF. As DNA, the CDR3 is TGTGCCAGCTCCCCTAGGAGTGGCCTGGCCGGGGAGCTGTTTTTT.

This rearrangement joins TRBV21-1 to TRBJ2-7. TRBV21-1 is described as a pseudogene. This CDR3 contains 12 residues. This CDR3 reads CATETPGLEQYV. For the CDR3, the DNA is TGTGCCACGGAAACGCCCGGCCTCGAGCAGTACGTC.

This clone was picked up one time. This chain joins TRBV9 and TRBJ2-2; TRBD1 matches 12 bases. V dropped 4 bases and J dropped 8; count of bases not matched to a gene: 6. CDR3 size: 15 residues. The germline V gene encodes CDR1 SGDLS and CDR2 YYNGEE. The CDR3 DNA sequence: TGTGCCAGCAGCTCGGGACAGGGGGCAGCTGGGGAGCTGTTTTTT. Translating gives CASSSGQGAAGELFF. Variable domain in full (rest from reference TRBV9 and TRBJ2-2): DSGVTQTPKHLITATGQRVTLRCSPRSGDLSVYWYQQSLDQGLQFLIQYYNGEERAKGNILERFSAQQFPDLHSELNLSSLELGDSALYFCASSSGQGAAGELFFGEGSRLTVL.

The chain joins TRBV6-2 or TRBV6-3 to TRBJ2-3; D uncertain. V lost 2 bases and J 10 bases, leaving 10 bases between the germline ends. CDR1 and CDR2 from the germline V gene are MNHEY and SVGEGT. The CDR3 is 12 residues long. CDR3 residues: CASSYSPIAQYF. The CDR3 DNA follows: TGTGCCAGCAGTTACAGCCCAATTGCGCAGTATTTT.

The CDR3 DNA follows: TGTGCCAGCAGCATGGGGACTTACTCCGAGCAGTACTTC. Translation gives CASSMGTYSEQYF. The V call is TRBV5-6, the J call TRBJ2-7; D is possibly TRBD2 (6 bases). The CDR3 runs 13 residues. Trimming took off 4 bases at V and 6 bases at J, with 14 bases between the two ends. Looked up from germline, CDR1 is SGHDT and CDR2 is YYEEEE.

The rearrangement links TRBV6-1 to TRBJ1-1; D is unclear. Trimming took 0 bases from V and 7 from J, leaving 9 bases between them. CDR1 MNHNS and CDR2 SASEGT come from the germline V gene. The CDR3 consists of 13 residues. The CDR3 region has the DNA TGTGCCAGCAGTGAAGCCAAAGGTTATGAAGCTTTCTTT. It specifies CASSEAKGYEAFF.

The chain has TRBV10-2 and TRBJ1-1; D is possibly TRBD1 (6 bases). V was cut by 2 bases and J by 1 base, with 17 bases left in between. The germline gives CDR1 WSHSY, CDR2 SAAADI. CDR3 length equals 17 residues. CDR3 amino acids: CASSEGVGGRRNTEAFF. The CDR3 bases are TGCGCCAGCAGTGAGGGGGTGGGGGGCAGGCGGAACACTGAAGCTTTCTTT.

The gene calls are TRBV12-3 or TRBV12-4 and TRBJ1-4, with TRBD1 matching over 8 bases. This CDR3 is 13 amino acids long. J was trimmed by 10 bases and V by 8 bases; bases with no gene match: 9. The CDR3 here is CASASAQGGKLFF. CDR3 coding DNA: TGTGCCAGCGCCTCCGCACAGGGGGGAAAACTGTTTTTT.

The chain couples TRBV13 to TRBJ1-4, with 10 nucleotides matching TRBD1. The CDR3 covers 13 residues. Trimming took 8 bases from V and 10 from J; bases not matched to a gene: 7. CDR1 PRHDT and CDR2 FYEKMQ come from the germline V gene (reference sequence). The CDR3 DNA is TGTGCCAGCGGACGGACAGGGGGTTTAAAACTGTTTTTT. This gives the protein CASGRTGGLKLFF.

This rearrangement joins TRBV15 to TRBJ2-1; the match to TRBD2 covers 9 bases. CDR3 length: 17 amino acids. Unmatched junction bases numbered 5, after V lost 1 base and J lost 1 base. From germline, CDR1 is LNHNV and CDR2 YYDKDF (reference sequence). DNA of the CDR3: TGTGCCACCAGCAGAGGGGGACTAGCTGATTCCTACAATGAGCAGTTCTTC. Translating gives CATSRGGLADSYNEQFF.

V and J are TRBV3-1 (or the pseudogene TRBV3-2) and TRBJ1-1; possible D gene TRBD1, 5 bases. The germline V gene has CDR1 LGHDT and CDR2 YNNKEL (reference sequence). V lost 4 bases to trimming and J lost 10 bases, with 13 bases between them. The CDR3 loop spans 12 amino acids. The CDR3, as DNA: TGTGCCAGCAGCCTCGTGGGGGGGAGAGCTTTCTTT. It is translated as CASSLVGGRAFF.

The V and J genes are TRBV4-1 and TRBJ2-7; the match to TRBD1 covers 9 bases. Germline-derived CDR1 and CDR2 are MGHRA and YSYEKL. The CDR3 length is 15 residues. With V trimmed by 4 bases and J by 2 bases, 6 bases remained unmatched. The DNA for the CDR3 is TGCGCCAGCAGCCCCCGGACAGGGGCACCCTACGAGCAGTACTTC. It encodes CASSPRTGAPYEQYF.

This rearrangement joins TRBV28 to TRBJ2-5, with D possibly TRBD2 on 6 matching bases. Germline V gene data show CDR1 as MDHEN and CDR2 as SYDVKM. The length of the CDR3 is 16 residues. The ends were cut back, 4 bases at V and 2 bases at J, with 17 bases in the middle. The CDR3 loop is CASSSLEEGPQETQYF. The DNA of the CDR3 is TGTGCCAGCAGTTCCCTCGAGGAGGGGCCACAAGAGACCCAGTACTTC.

CDR3 coding DNA: TGTGCCAGCAGTTTTCGGGAAAGCACTGAAGCTTTCTTT. Its protein is CASSFRESTEAFF. The V call is TRBV6-5, the J call TRBJ1-1; D uncertain. The V gene lost 4 bases and the J gene lost 4 bases, with 10 bases spanning the gap. This CDR3 contains 13 residues. The germline gives CDR1 MNHEY, CDR2 SVGAGI.

The rearrangement links TRBV4-2 to TRBJ1-5, with D unclear. V was cut by 2 bases and J by 7 bases, with 0 bases left in between. Germline V gene lookup returns CDR1 LGHNA and CDR2 YNFKEQ. The CDR3 covers 10 residues. The CDR3 is CASSQQPQHF. In nucleotides, the CDR3 is TGTGCCAGCAGCCAACAGCCCCAGCATTTT.

This clone was found once. The chain joins TRBV7-9 to TRBJ2-1; TRBD1 matches 7 bases. The V and J ends lost 5 bases and 6 bases, in that order; junction bases with no gene match: 10. The CDR3 covers 15 residues. CDR1 and CDR2 (germline): SEHNR, FQNEAQ (reference sequence). This CDR3 is CASSETGQAGNEQFF. CDR3 nucleotides: TGTGCCAGCAGCGAAACCGGACAGGCCGGCAATGAGCAGTTCTTC.